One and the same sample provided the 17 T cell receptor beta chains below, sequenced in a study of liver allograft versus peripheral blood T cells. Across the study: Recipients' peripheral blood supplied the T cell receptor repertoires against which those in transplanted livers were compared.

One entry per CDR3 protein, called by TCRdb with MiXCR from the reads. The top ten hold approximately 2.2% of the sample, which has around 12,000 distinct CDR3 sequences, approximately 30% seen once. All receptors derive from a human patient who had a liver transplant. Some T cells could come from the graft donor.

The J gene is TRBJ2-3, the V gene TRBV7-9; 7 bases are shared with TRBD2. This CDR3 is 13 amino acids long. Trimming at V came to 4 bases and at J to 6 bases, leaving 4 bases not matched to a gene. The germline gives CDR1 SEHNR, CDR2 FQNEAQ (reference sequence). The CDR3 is CASSYREVDTQYF. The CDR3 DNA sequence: TGTGCCAGCAGCTACCGGGAGGTTGATACGCAGTATTTT.

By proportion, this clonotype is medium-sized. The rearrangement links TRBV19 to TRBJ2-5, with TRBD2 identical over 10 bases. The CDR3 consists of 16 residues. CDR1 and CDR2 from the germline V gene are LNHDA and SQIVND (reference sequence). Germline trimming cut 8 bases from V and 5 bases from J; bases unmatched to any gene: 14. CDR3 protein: CASQRTSGRARETQYF. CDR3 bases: TGTGCCAGTCAACGTACGAGCGGGAGGGCCAGGGAGACCCAGTACTTC. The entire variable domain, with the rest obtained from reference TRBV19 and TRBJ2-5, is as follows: DGGITQSPKYLFRKEGQNVTLSCEQNLNHDAMYWYRQDPGQGLRLIYYSQIVNDFQKGDIAEGYSVSREKKESFPLTVTSAQKNPTAFYLCASQRTSGRARETQYFGPGTRLLVL.

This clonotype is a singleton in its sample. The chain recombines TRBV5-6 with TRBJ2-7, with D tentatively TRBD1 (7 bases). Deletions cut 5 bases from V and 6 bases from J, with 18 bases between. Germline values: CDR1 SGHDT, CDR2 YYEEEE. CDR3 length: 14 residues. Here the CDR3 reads CASSPGGLMGEQYF. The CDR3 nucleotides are TGTGCCAGCAGTCCAGGGGGACTGATGGGCGAGCAGTACTTC.

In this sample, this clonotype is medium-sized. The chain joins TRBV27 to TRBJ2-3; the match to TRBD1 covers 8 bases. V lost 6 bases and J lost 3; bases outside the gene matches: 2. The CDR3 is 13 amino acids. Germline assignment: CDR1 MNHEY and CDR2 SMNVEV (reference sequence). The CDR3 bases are TGTGCCAGCAGGGACAGGGCGACAGATACGCAGTATTTT. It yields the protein CASRDRATDTQYF.

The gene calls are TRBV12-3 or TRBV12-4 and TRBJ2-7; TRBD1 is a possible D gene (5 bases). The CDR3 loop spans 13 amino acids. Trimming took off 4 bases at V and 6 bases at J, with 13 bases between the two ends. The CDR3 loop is CASSSIGVSEQYF. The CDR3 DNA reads TGTGCCAGCAGTTCCATAGGGGTAAGCGAGCAGTACTTC.

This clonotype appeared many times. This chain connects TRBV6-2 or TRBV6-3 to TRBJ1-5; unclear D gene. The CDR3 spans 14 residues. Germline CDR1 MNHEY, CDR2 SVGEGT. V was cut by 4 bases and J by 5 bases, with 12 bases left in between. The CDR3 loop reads CASSLGGPHQPQHF. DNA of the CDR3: TGTGCCAGCAGTTTGGGAGGCCCTCATCAGCCCCAGCATTTT.

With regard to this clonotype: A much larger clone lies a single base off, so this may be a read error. CDR3 protein: CASSSDGSGTYEQYF. The CDR3, as DNA: TGTGCCAGCAGCTCGGACGGGAGCGGGACCTACGAGCAGTACTTC. The J gene is TRBJ2-7, the V gene TRBV5-5; 7 bases are shared with TRBD2. Per germline, CDR1 SGHKS and CDR2 YYEKEE (reference sequence). The CDR3 spans 15 residues. Trimming took 3 bases from V and 2 from J; bases not matched to a gene: 8.

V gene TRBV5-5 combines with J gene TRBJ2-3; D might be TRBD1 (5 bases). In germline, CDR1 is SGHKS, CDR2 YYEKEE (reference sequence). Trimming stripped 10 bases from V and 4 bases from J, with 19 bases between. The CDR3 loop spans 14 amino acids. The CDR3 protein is CAAHQGPSSDTQYF. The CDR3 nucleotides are TGTGCCGCCCATCAGGGTCCCTCTTCAGATACGCAGTATTTT.

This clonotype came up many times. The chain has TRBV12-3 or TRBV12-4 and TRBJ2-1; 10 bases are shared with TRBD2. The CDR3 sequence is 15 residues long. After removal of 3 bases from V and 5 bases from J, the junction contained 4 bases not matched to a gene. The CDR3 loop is CASSFRTSGNNEQFF. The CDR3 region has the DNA TGTGCCAGCAGTTTCCGGACTAGCGGTAACAATGAGCAGTTCTTC.

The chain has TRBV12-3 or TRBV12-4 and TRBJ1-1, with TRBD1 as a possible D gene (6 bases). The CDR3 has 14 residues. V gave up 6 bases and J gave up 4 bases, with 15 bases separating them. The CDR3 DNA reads TGTGCCAGCAGCGTACAGGGTTTCAGCACTGAAGCTTTCTTT. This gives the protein CASSVQGFSTEAFF.

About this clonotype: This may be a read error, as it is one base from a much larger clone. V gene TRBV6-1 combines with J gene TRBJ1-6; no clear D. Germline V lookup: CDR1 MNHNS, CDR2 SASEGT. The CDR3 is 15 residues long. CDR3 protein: CDSSEPGWSNSPLHF. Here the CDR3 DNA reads TGTGACAGCAGTGAGCCGGGATGGAGTAATTCACCCCTCCACTTT.

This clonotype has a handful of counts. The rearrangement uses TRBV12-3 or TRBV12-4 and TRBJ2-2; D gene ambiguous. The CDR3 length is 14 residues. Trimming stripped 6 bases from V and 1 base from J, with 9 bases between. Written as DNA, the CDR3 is TGTGCCAGCAGGTGGGCAGGGAACACCGGGGAGCTGTTTTTT. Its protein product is CASRWAGNTGELFF.

The CDR3, as DNA: TGTGCCAGCAGCCCGACAGGCTACGAGCAGTACTTC. Protein: CASSPTGYEQYF. This rearrangement joins TRBV6-1 to TRBJ2-7; possible D gene TRBD1, 6 bases. CDR1 and CDR2 from the germline V gene are MNHNS and SASEGT. Trimming stripped 6 bases from V and 3 bases from J, with 9 bases between. The CDR3 has 12 amino acids.

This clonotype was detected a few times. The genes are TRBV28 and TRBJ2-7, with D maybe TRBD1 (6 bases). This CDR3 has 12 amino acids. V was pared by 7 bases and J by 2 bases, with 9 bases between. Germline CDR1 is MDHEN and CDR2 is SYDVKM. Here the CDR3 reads CASKGDPYEQYF. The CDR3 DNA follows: TGTGCCAGCAAGGGGGACCCCTACGAGCAGTACTTC. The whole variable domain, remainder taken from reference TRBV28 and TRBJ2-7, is DVKVTQSSRYLVKRTGEKVFLECVQDMDHENMFWYRQDPGLGLRLIYFSYDVKMKEKGDIPEGYSVSREKKERFSLILESASTNQTSMYLCASKGDPYEQYFGPGTRLTVT.

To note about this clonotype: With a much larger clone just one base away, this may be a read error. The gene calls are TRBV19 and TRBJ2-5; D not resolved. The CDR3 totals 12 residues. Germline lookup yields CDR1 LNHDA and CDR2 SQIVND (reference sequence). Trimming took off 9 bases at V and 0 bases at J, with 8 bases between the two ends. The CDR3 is CARSRHQETQYF. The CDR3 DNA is TGTGCCAGAAGTCGACACCAAGAGACCCAGTACTTC. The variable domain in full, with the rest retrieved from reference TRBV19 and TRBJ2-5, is DGGITQSPKYLFRKEGQNVTLSCEQNLNHDAMYWYRQDPGQGLRLIYYSQIVNDFQKGDIAEGYSVSREKKESFPLTVTSAQKNPTAFYLCARSRHQETQYFGPGTRLLVL.

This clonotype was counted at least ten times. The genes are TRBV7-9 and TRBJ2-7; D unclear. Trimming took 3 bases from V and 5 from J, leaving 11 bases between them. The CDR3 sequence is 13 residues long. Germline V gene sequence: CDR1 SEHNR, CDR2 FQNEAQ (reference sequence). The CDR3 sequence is CASSLTQSNEQYF. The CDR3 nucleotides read TGTGCCAGCAGCTTGACACAGTCAAACGAGCAGTACTTC. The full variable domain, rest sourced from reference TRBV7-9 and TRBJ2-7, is DTGVSQNPRHKITKRGQNVTFRCDPISEHNRLYWYRQTLGQGPEFLTYFQNEAQLEKSRLLSDRFSAERPKGSFSTLEIQRTEQGDSAMYLCASSLTQSNEQYFGPGTRLTVT.

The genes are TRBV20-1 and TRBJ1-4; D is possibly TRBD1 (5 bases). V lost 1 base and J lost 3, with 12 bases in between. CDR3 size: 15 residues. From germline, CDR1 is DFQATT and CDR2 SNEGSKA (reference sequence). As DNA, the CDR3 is TGCAGTGCTAGAGCGGACAACGGGGCTAATGAAAAACTGTTTTTT. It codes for CSARADNGANEKLFF.